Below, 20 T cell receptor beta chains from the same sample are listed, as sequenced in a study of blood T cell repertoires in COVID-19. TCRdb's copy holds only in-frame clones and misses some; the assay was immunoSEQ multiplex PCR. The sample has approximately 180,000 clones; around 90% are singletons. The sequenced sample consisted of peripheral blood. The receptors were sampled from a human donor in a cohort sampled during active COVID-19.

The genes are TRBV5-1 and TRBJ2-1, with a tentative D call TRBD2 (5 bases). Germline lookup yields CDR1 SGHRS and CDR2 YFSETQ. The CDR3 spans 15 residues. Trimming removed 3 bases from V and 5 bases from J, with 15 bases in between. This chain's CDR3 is CASSYQTTSNNEQFF. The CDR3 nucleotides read TGCGCCAGCAGCTATCAGACTACCTCGAACAATGAGCAGTTCTTC.

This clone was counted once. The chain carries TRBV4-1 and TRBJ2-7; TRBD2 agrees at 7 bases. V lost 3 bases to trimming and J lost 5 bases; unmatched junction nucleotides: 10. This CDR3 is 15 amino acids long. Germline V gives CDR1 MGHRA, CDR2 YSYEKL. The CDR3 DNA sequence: TGCGCCAGCAGCCACCCTAGCGGTCTTGGGAACGAGCAGTACTTC. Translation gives CASSHPSGLGNEQYF.

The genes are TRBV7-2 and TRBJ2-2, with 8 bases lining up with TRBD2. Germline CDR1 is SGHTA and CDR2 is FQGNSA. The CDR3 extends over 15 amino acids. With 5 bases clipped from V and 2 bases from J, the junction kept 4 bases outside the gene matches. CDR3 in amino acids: CASSPRGGNTGELFF. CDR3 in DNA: TGTGCCAGCAGCCCCCGGGGGGGTAACACCGGGGAGCTGTTTTTT.

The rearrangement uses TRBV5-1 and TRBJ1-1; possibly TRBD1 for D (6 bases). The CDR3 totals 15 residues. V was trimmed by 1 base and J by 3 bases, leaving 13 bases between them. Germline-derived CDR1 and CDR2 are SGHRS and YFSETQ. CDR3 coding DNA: TGCGCCAGCAGCTTGACAGGGATTGGGTACACTGAAGCTTTCTTT. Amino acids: CASSLTGIGYTEAFF.

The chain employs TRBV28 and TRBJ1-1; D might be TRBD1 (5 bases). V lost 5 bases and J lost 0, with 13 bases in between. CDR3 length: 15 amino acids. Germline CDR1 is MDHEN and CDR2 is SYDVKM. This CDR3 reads CASSLNRQLNTEAFF. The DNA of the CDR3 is TGTGCCAGCAGTCTCAACCGACAGTTGAACACTGAAGCTTTCTTT.

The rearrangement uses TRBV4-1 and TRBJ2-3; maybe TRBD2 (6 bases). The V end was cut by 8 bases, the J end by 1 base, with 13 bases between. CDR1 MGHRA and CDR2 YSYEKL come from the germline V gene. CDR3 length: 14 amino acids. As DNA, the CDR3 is TGCGCCAGCTCCATCGGGACTGGCACAGATACGCAGTATTTT. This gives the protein CASSIGTGTDTQYF.

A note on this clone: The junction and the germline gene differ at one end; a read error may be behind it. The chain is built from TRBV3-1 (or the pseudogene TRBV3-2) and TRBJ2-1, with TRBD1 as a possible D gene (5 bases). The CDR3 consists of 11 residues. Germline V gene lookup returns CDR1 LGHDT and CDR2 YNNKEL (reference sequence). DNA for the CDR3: TGTGCCAGCAGCCAAGGCAGGGTGCGCGTCTTC. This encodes CASSQGRVRVF.

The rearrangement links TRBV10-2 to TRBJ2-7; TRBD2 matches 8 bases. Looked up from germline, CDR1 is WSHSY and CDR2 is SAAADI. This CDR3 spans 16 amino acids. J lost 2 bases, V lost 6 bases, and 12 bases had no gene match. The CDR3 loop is CASSSGGPVKPYEQYF. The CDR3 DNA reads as TGCGCCAGCAGCTCGGGGGGGCCTGTAAAACCCTACGAGCAGTACTTC.

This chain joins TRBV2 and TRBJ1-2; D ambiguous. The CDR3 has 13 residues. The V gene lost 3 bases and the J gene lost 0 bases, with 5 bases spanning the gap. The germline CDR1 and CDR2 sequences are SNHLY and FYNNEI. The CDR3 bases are TGTGCCAGCAGTGAGGCGGCTAACTATGGCTACACCTTC. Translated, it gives CASSEAANYGYTF.

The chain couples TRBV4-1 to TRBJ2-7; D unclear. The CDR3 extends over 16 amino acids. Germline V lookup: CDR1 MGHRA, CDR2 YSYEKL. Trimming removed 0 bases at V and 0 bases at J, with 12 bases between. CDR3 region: CASSQDGATFSYEQYF. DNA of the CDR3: TGCGCCAGCAGCCAAGATGGTGCGACATTCTCCTACGAGCAGTACTTC.

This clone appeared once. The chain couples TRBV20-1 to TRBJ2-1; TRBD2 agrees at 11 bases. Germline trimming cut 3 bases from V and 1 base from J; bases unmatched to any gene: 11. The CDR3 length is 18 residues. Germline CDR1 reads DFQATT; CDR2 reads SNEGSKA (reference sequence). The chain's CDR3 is CSASALAGGFLSYNEQFF. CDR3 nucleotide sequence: TGCAGTGCTAGTGCGCTAGCGGGAGGTTTTTTATCCTACAATGAGCAGTTCTTC.

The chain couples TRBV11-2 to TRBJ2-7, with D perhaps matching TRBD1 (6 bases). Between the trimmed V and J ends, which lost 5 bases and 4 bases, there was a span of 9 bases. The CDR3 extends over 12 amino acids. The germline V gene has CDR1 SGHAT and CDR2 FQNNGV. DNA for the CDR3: TGTGCCAGCAGCCCAACAGGGTACGAGCAGTACTTC. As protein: CASSPTGYEQYF.

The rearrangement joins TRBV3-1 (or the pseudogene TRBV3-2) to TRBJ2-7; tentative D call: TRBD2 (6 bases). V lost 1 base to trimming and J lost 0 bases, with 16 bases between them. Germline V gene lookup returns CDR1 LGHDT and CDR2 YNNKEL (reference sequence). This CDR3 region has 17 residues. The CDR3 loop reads CASSQGGIFISSYEQYF. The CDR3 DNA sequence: TGTGCCAGCAGCCAAGGCGGGATTTTTATCAGCTCCTACGAGCAGTACTTC.

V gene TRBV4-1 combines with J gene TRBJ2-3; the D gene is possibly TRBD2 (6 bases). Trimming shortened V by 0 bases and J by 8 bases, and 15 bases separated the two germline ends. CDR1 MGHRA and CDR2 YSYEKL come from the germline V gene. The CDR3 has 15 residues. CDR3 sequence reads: CASSQERGLGGTQYF. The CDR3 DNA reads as TGCGCCAGCAGCCAAGAACGGGGATTGGGGGGTACGCAGTATTTT.

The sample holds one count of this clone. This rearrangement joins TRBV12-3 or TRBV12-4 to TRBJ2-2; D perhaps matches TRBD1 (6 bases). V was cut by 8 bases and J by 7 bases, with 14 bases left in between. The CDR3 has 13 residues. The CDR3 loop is CASCLQGFGELFF. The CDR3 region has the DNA TGTGCCAGCTGCCTCCAGGGGTTCGGGGAGCTGTTTTTT.

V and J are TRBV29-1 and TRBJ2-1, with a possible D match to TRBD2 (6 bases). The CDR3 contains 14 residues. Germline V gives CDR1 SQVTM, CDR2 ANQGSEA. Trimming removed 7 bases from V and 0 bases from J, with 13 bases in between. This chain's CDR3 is CSGLRGSSYNEQFF. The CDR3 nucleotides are TGCAGCGGCCTACGGGGGAGCTCCTACAATGAGCAGTTCTTC.

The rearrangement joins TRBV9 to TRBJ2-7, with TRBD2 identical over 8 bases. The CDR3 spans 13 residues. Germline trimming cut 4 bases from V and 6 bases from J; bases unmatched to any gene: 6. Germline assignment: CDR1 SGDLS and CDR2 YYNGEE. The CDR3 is CASSLGGGAEQYF. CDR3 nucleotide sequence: TGTGCCAGCAGCCTCGGGGGGGGAGCCGAGCAGTACTTC.

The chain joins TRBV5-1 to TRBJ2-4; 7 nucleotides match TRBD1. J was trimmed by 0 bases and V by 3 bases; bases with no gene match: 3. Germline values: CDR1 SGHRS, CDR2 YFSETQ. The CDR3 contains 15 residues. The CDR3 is CASSSGQSAKNIQYF. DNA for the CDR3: TGCGCCAGCAGCTCGGGACAGTCAGCCAAAAACATTCAGTACTTC.

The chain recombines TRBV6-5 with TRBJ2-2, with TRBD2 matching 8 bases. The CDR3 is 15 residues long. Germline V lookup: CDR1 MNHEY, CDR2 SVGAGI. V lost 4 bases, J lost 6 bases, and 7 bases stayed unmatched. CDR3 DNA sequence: TGTGCCAGCAGTTCAGCGGGGGCCGGGTCCGGGGAGCTGTTTTTT. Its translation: CASSSAGAGSGELFF.

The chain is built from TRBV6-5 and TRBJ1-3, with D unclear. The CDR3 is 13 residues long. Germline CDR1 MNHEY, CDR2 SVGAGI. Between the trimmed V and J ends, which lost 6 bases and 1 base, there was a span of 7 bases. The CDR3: CASRRLSGNTIYF. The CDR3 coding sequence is TGTGCCAGCAGGCGTCTTTCTGGAAACACCATATATTTT.